This TCR beta chain emerged from a study of identical twins. The study's findings and limits: Models came in too low on out-of-frame TCR alpha sharing in monozygotic twins. A lower insertion count was a feature of abundant cord blood beta clonotypes, with no such feature in memory repertoires.

cDNA carried unique molecular identifiers, and a universal primer site was added by template switching. From the 5' RACE reads, TCRdb called clonotypes with MiXCR, one entry per CDR3 protein. The table records about 250,000 distinct CDR3 sequences, about 8% of them present only once. V lost 3 bases and J 6 bases, leaving 6 bases between the germline ends. Per the germline V gene, CDR1 is MDHEN and CDR2 is SYDVKM. The CDR3 totals 12 residues. This clonotype has a handful of counts. The antigen is undetermined. These same data were also listed under a study on yellow fever vaccine responses in identical twins.

Material: CD8+ T cells sorted from blood. The chain has TRBV28 and TRBJ2-1; D is ambiguous. The receptor's source is a young woman in good health. CDR3 nucleotides: TGTGCCAGCAGTTTCGGCGCCAATGAGCAGTTCTTC. Amino acids: CASSFGANEQFF.